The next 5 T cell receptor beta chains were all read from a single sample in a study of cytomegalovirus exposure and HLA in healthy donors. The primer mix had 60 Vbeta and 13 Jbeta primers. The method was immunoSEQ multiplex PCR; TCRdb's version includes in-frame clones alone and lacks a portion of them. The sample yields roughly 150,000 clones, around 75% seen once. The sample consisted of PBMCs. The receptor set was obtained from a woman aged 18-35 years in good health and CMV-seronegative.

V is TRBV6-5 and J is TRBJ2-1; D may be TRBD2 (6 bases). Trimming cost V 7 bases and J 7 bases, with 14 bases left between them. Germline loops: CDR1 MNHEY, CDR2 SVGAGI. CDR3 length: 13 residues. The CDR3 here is CASMLLAGNEQFF. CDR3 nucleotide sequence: TGTGCCAGCATGTTACTAGCTGGTAATGAGCAGTTCTTC.

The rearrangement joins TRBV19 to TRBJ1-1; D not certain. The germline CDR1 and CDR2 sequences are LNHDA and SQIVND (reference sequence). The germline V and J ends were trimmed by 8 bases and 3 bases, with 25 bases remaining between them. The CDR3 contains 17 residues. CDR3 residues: CASCPRGGRRRDTEAFF. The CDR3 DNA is TGTGCCAGTTGTCCACGAGGAGGCAGAAGAAGGGACACTGAAGCTTTCTTT. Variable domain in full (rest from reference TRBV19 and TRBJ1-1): DGGITQSPKYLFRKEGQNVTLSCEQNLNHDAMYWYRQDPGQGLRLIYYSQIVNDFQKGDIAEGYSVSREKKESFPLTVTSAQKNPTAFYLCASCPRGGRRRDTEAFFGQGTRLTVV.

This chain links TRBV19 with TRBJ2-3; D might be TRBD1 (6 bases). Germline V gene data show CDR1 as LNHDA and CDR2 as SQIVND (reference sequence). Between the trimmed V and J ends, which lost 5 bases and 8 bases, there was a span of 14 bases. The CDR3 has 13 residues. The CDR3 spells CASSEQGSGTQYF. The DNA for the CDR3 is TGTGCCAGTAGTGAGCAGGGGTCAGGTACGCAGTATTTT.

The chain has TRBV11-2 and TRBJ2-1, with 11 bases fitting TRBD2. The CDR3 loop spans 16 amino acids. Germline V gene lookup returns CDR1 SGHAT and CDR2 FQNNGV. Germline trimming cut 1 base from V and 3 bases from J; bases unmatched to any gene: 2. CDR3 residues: CASSLGLAGGYNEQFF. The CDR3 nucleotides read TGTGCCAGCAGCTTAGGCCTAGCGGGGGGCTACAATGAGCAGTTCTTC.

The CDR3 loop reads CASSIEEGLNTEAFF. CDR3 DNA: TGTGCCAGTAGTATAGAGGAGGGCCTGAACACTGAAGCTTTCTTT. The chain recombines TRBV19 with TRBJ1-1; D gene ambiguous. Looked up from germline, CDR1 is LNHDA and CDR2 is SQIVND (reference sequence). This CDR3 region has 15 residues. V was pared by 0 bases and J by 0 bases, with 8 bases between.